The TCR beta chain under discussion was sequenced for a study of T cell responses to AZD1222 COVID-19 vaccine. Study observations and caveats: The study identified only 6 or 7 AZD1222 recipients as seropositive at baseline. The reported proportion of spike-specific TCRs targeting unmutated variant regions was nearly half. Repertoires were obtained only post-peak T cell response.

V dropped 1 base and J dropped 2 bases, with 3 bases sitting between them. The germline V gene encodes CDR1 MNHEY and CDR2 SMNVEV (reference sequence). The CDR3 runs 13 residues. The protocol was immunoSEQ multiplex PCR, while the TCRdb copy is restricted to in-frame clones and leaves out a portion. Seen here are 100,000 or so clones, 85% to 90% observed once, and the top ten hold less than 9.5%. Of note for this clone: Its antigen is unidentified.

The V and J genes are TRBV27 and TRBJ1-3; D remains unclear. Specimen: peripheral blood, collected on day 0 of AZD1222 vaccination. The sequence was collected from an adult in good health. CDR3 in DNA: TGTGCCAGCAGTTTATACGCTGGAAACACCATATATTTT. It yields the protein CASSLYAGNTIYF.